This TCR beta chain came from a study of blood T cell repertoires in COVID-19. As originally analysed: Amplifying reference gene primers gave estimates of nucleated cell counts. Profiled with immunoSEQ multiplex PCR; TCRdb holds only in-frame clones, not every one. V and J calls and clone size follow that table, whereas D and trimming were derived from the DNA. The sample yields about 150,000 clones, roughly 84% seen once. This CDR3 region has 17 residues. V shed 4 bases and J shed 2 bases, with 18 bases lying between them. The V gene's germline CDR1 is LNHDA and CDR2 SQIVND (reference sequence). This clone was detected a few times.

This receptor was identified in a human donor in a cohort sampled during active COVID-19. This chain uses TRBV19 with TRBJ1-3; D possibly corresponds to TRBD1 (6 bases). Sequences were obtained from peripheral blood. For the CDR3, the DNA is TGTGCCAGTAGTACCTCAGGGGCCAGGGAACCTGGAAACACCATATATTTT. Translation gives CASSTSGAREPGNTIYF. Drawing the rest from reference TRBV19 and TRBJ1-3, the complete variable domain is DGGITQSPKYLFRKEGQNVTLSCEQNLNHDAMYWYRQDPGQGLRLIYYSQIVNDFQKGDIAEGYSVSREKKESFPLTVTSAQKNPTAFYLCASSTSGAREPGNTIYFGEGSWLTVV.